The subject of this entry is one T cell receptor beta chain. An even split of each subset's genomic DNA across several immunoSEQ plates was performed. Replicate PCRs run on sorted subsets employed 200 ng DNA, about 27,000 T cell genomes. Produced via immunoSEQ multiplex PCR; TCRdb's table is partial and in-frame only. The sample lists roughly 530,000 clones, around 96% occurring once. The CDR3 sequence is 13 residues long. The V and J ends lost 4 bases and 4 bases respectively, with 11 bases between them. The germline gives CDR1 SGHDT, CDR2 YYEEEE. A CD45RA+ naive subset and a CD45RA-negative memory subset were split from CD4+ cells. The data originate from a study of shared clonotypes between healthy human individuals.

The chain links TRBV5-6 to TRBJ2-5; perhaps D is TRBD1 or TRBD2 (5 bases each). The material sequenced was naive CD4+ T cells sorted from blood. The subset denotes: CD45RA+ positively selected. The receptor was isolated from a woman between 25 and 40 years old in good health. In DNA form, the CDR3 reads TGTGCCAGCAGCGGCTGGGACGGAGAGACCCAGTACTTC. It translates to CASSGWDGETQYF.